One T cell receptor beta chain is described in this entry. This clone was counted a single time. The antigen it binds to is not known. Qualities for individual bases were not recorded, and no much larger clone is one base off. The data stem from a study of blood T cell repertoires in COVID-19 (TCRdb year 2020). Looking at the study overall: Samples from collaborators originated in the United States, Italy and Spain and spanned both the acute and convalescent phases of COVID-19. The material from the prospective study consisted of cDNA or gDNA derived from T cells, B-cell-depleted T cells, or PBMCs. Subjects who had been exposed to COVID-19, were actively infected with it, or had recovered from it provided the deeply sampled blood TCRbeta repertoires that made up the dataset. A freely available public database, intended as a resource for researchers studying the immune response to SARS-CoV-2, is where the repertoires were released. Samples came from the ongoing ImmuneRACE study (first 160 participants) plus 1,254 subjects from 6 global collaborators. A de-identified subject ID, COVID-19 status, age in years and sex were almost always included in the sample metadata. Where available, HLA class I and class II types were taken from metadata supplied by the sample provider and were not determined by assay-based typing. The paper's findings and limits, for the study overall: The quantity of clinical and demographic metadata differed by source and by participant and was supplied without curation.

TCRbeta CDR3 regions were amplified from genomic DNA using the immunoSEQ Assay, a bias-controlled multiplex PCR. The study's own analysis went as follows. Within the assay, amplification of reference gene primers was used to estimate how many nucleated cells each sample contained. To quantify the absolute abundance of each unique TCRbeta CDR3 rearrangement, sequence reads were collapsed and filtered. For each sample, productive Simpson clonality was calculated as the square root of Simpson's diversity index over productive rearrangements. The source is immuneACCESS, and TCRdb retained only in-frame sequences with V and J called. Part of the clones is not carried over; for the studies checked, unresolved V genes explain less than half of this, and the remainder is unexplained. V and J calls and clone size are given by that table; D and trimming were obtained from the DNA. The sample yields 250,000 or so clones; approximately 85% were counted once. Around an eighth of the sample goes to the ten largest clones.

Whole blood was collected in K2EDTA tubes by collaborating institutions according to the institutions' own protocols. Collaborator samples were shipped for TCRbeta analysis as frozen whole blood, isolated PBMCs, or DNA extracted from either sample type. The receptor was derived from a man older than 75 with acute or convalescent COVID-19. The material sequenced was peripheral blood.

The CDR3 reads as follows: CASSSPPEPQHF. Here is the DNA: TGTGCCAGCAGCTCCCCCCCAGAGCCCCAGCATTTT. The sequence links TRBV6-5 to TRBJ1-5; the D gene is unclear. Cut back by 6 bases and 8 bases, the V and J ends lie 11 bases apart. The CDR3 sequence holds 12 residues, the cysteine and phenylalanine included. Only the CDR3 region is kept as DNA, spanning 36 bases read in frame from base 1. From the germline V gene, CDR1 is MNHEY and CDR2 is SVGAGI.